The present TCR beta chain was sequenced within a study of T cells in Graves' hyperthyroidism and ophthalmopathy. Study-level background: Peripheral blood was drawn at first diagnosis, prior to all treatment.

The CDR3 runs 15 residues. Trimming at V came to 3 bases and at J to 7 bases, leaving 11 bases not matched to a gene. Study outcomes and limitations: Most clonotypes expanded in thyroid above 0.001 were likewise present in blood.

Patients having uncontrolled infection, another autoimmune disease, pregnancy or lactation were not included. Diagnosis rested on symptoms, serum thyroxine and TRAb, thyroid ultrasound, and orbital computed tomography. From RNA transcripts, TCR beta CDR3 regions were amplified. The HTBI primer set drove a first-round RT-PCR of the TCR CDR3. From the multiplex PCR reads, TCRdb called clonotypes with MiXCR, one entry per CDR3 protein. Here the sample spans around 350,000 distinct CDR3 sequences, 15% to 20% being singletons. This clonotype was picked up many times. Its antigen is undetermined. The specimen sequenced was blood. V is TRBV12-3 or TRBV12-4 and J is TRBJ2-5, with 7 bases lining up with TRBD2. The clonotype was recovered from a woman aged 18-29 years with Graves' hyperthyroidism. CDR3 DNA sequence: TGTGCCAGCAGTTTGGGCGGGGGTGACTTGGGGACCCAGTACTTC. Protein product: CASSLGGGDLGTQYF.